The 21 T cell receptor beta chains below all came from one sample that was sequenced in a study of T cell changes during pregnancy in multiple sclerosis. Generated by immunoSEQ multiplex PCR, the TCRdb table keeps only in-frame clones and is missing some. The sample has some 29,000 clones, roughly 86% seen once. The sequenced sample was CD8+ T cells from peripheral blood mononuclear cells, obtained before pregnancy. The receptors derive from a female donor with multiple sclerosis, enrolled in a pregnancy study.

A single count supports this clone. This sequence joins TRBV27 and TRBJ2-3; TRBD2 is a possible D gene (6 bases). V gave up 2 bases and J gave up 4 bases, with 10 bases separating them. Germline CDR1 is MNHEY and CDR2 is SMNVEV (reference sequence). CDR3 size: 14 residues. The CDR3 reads CASSLGGGADTQYF. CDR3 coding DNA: TGTGCCAGCAGTTTAGGGGGAGGAGCAGATACGCAGTATTTT.

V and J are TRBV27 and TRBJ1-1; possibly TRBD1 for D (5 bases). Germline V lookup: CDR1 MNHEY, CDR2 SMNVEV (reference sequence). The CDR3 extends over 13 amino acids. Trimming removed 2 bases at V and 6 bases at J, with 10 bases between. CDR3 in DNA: TGTGCCAGCAGTTTAAGTTTAGGGGCTGAAGCTTTCTTT. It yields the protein CASSLSLGAEAFF.

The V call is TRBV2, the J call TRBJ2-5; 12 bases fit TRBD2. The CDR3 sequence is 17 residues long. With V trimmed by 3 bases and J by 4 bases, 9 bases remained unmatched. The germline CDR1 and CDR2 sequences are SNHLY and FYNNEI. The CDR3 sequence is CASSESTSGGPRETQYF. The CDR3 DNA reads TGTGCCAGCAGTGAGTCGACTAGCGGGGGCCCCCGAGAGACCCAGTACTTC.

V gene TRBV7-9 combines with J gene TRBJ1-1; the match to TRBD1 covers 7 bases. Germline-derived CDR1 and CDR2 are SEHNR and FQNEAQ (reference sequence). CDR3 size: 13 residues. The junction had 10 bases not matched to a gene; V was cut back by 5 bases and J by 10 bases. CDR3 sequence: CASSPTGVLGAFF. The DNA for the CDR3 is TGTGCCAGCAGCCCCACAGGGGTCCTGGGAGCTTTCTTT.

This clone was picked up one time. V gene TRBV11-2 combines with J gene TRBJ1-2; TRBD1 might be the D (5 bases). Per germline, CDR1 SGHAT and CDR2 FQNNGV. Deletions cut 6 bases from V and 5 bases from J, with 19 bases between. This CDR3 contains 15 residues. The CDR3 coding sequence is TGTGCCAGCAGAAAAGTGGGGGGGATTCGGTATGGCTACACCTTC. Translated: CASRKVGGIRYGYTF.

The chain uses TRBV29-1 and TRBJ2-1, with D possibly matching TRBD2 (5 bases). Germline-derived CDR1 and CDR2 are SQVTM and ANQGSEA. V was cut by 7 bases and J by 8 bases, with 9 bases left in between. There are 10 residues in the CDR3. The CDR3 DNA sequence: TGCAGCGCGGACTGGGATGAGCAGTTCTTC. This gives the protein CSADWDEQFF.

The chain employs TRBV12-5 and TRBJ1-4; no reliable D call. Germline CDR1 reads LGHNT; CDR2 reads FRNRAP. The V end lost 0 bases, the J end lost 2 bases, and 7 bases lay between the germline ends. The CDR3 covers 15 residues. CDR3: CASGLVGDTNEKLFF. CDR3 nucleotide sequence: TGTGCTAGTGGTTTGGTAGGAGATACTAATGAAAAACTGTTTTTT.

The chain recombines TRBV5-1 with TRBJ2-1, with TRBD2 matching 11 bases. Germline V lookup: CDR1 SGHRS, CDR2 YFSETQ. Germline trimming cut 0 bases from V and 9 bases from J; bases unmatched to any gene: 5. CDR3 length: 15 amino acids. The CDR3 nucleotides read TGCGCCAGCAGCTTGGGGCTAGCGGGAGGCGGTGAGCAGTTCTTC. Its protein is CASSLGLAGGGEQFF.

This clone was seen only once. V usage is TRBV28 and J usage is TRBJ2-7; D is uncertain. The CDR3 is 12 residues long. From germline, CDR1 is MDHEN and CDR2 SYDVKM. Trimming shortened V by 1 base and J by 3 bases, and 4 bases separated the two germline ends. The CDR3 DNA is TGTGCCAGCAGTTTATCCCGCTACGAGCAGTACTTC. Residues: CASSLSRYEQYF.

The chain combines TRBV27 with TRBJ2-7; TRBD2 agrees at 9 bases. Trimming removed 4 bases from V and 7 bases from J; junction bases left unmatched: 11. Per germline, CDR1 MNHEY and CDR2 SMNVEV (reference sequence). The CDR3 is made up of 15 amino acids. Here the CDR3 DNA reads TGTGCCAGCAGTTCCCTAGCGGGATGGGAAGAAGAGCAGTACTTC. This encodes CASSSLAGWEEEQYF.

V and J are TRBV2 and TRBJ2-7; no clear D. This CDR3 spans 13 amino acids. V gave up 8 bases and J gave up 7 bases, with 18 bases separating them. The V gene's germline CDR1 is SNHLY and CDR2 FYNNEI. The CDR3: CASDPSGSREQYF. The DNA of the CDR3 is TGTGCCAGCGATCCATCGGGTTCGAGGGAGCAGTACTTC.

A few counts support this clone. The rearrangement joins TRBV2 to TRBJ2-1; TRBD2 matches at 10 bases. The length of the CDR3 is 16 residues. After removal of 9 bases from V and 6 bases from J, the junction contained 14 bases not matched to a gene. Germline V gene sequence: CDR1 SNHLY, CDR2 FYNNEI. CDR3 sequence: CARAPGWLAGANEQFF. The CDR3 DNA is TGTGCCAGAGCCCCTGGGTGGCTAGCGGGGGCCAATGAGCAGTTCTTC.

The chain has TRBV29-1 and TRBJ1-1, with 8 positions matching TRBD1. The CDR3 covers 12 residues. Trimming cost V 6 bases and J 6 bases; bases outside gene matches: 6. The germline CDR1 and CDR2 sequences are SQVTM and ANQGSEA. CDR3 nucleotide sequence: TGCAGCGTCGGGACAGGCATCCCTGAAGCTTTCTTT. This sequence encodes CSVGTGIPEAFF.

CDR3 bases: TGTGCCAGCAGTCCAATCCCGGGACAGGGGTCCACAGATACGCAGTATTTT. Translation: CASSPIPGQGSTDTQYF. V and J are TRBV28 and TRBJ2-3; TRBD1 aligns across 10 bases. The V gene end was trimmed by 5 bases and the J gene end by 2 bases; junction bases not matched to a gene: 10. Germline V gene lookup returns CDR1 MDHEN and CDR2 SYDVKM. The CDR3 is 17 residues long.

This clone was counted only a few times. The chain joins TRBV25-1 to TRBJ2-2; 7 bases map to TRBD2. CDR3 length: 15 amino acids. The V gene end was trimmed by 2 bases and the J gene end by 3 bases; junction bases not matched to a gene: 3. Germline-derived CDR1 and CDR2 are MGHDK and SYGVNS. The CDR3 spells CASSEGGRDTGELFF. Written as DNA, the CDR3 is TGTGCCAGCAGTGAAGGAGGGAGGGACACCGGGGAGCTGTTTTTT.

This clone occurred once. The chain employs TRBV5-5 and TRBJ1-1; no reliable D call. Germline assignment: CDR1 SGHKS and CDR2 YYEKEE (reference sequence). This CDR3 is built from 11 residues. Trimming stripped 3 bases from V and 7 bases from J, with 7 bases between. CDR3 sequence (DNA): TGTGCCAGCAGCTCGGTGAGTGAAGCTTTCTTT. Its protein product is CASSSVSEAFF.

The CDR3 DNA reads as TGTGCCAGCAGTGAAGGTCAGGGGACAAAAGAATACGAGCAGTACTTC. It translates to CASSEGQGTKEYEQYF. This chain joins TRBV2 and TRBJ2-7; D may be TRBD1 (6 bases). CDR3 length: 16 residues. Germline V gives CDR1 SNHLY, CDR2 FYNNEI. V was trimmed by 1 base and J by 4 bases, leaving 17 bases between them.

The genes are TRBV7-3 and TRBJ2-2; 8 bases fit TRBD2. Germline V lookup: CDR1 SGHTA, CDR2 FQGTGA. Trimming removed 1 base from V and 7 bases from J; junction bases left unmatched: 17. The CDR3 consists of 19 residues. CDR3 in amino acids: CASSLIGRGTRVSSGELFF. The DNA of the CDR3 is TGTGCCAGCAGCTTAATAGGAAGGGGGACTAGGGTGTCGAGCGGGGAGCTGTTTTTT.

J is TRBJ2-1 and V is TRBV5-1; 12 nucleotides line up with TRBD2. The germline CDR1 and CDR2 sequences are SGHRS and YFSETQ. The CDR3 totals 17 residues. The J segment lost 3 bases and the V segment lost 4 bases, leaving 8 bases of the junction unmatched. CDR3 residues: CASSLPRLAGDYNEQFF. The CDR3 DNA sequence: TGCGCCAGCAGCCTCCCAAGACTAGCGGGAGACTACAATGAGCAGTTCTTC.

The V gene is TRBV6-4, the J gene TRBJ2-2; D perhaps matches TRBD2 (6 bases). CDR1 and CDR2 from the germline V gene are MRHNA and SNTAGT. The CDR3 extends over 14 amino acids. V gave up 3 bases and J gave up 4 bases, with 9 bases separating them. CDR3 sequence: CASSEDYPTGELFF. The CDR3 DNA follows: TGTGCCAGCAGTGAGGACTACCCCACCGGGGAGCTGTTTTTT.

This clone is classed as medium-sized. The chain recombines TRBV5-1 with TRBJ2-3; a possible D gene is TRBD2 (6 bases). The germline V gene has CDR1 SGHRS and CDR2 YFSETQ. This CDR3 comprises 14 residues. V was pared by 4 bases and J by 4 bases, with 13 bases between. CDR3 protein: CASSRHRRADTQYF. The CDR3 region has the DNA TGCGCCAGCAGCCGACACAGGAGGGCAGATACGCAGTATTTT.